This TCR beta chain was found in a study of identifying expanded T cells in peripheral blood. Findings of the study overall: Variance in clone template counts between roughly two-week samples significantly increased with total template count across all healthy donors. Over two and four weeks, about 15 and 19 clones changed, versus approximately 1.2 between replicates.

During the collection period, no donor immune events like infections were recorded. Some clones are missing from TCRdb's copy, which holds only in-frame ones; the method was immunoSEQ multiplex PCR. The table shows about 52,000 clones, with roughly 80% occurring only once. Notes on this clone: Its antigen remains unidentified.

Sequenced: blood. The receptor was isolated from a person between 18 and 75 years old in good health.

The CDR3 DNA sequence: TGCAGCGTCATACCGGGGCGAGGTATGGGCTACACCTTC. This sequence encodes CSVIPGRGMGYTF. The chain joins TRBV29-1 to TRBJ1-2, with a tentative D call TRBD1 (5 bases). The length of the CDR3 is 13 residues. The germline V gene has CDR1 SQVTM and CDR2 ANQGSEA. Deletions cut 6 bases from V and 8 bases from J, with 19 bases between.